This T cell receptor beta chain was sequenced in a study of T cell responses to AZD1222 COVID-19 vaccine. For the study at large: Pooling was applied to second doses at about 4 or about 12 weeks.

The protocol was immunoSEQ multiplex PCR, while the TCRdb copy is restricted to in-frame clones and leaves out a portion. The table records about 130,000 clones, about 88% of them present only once. With 5 bases clipped from V and 5 bases from J, the junction kept 6 bases outside the gene matches. Germline V gene data show CDR1 as SEHNR and CDR2 as FQNEAQ (reference sequence). The CDR3 is 14 residues long. The sequencing used peripheral blood, collected on day 0 of AZD1222 vaccination. The chain couples TRBV7-9 to TRBJ1-2, with 9 bases identical to TRBD1. The clonotype was recovered from an adult in good health. The CDR3 is CASSPWTGEYGYTF. CDR3 bases: TGTGCCAGCAGCCCATGGACAGGGGAATATGGCTACACCTTC. Supplemented by reference TRBV7-9 and TRBJ1-2, the full variable domain reads DTGVSQNPRHKITKRGQNVTFRCDPISEHNRLYWYRQTLGQGPEFLTYFQNEAQLEKSRLLSDRFSAERPKGSFSTLEIQRTEQGDSAMYLCASSPWTGEYGYTFGSGTRLTVV.